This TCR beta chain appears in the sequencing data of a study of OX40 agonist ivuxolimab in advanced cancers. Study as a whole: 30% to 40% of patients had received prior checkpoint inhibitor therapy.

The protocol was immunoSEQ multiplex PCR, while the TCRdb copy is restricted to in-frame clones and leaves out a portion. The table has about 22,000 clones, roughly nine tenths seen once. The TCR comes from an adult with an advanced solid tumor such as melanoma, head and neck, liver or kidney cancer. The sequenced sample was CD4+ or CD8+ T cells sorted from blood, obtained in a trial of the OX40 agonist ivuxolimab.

The CDR3 DNA reads TGTGCCAGCAGTTTCCCGGGGAATGAGCAGTTCTTC. This sequence encodes CASSFPGNEQFF. The chain has TRBV27 and TRBJ2-1; maybe TRBD2 (5 bases). Trimming pared 3 bases from V and 7 bases from J, leaving 7 bases between. CDR3 length: 12 residues. Per the germline V gene, CDR1 is MNHEY and CDR2 is SMNVEV (reference sequence).